Below, 17 T cell receptor beta chains from the same sample are listed, as sequenced in a study of T cell repertoires in cytomegalovirus infection. TCRdb re-derived calls from the reads in MiXCR, one entry per CDR3 protein. The sample holds around 450,000 distinct CDR3 sequences, under 40% seen once. The sample comprised PBMCs. The receptors shown here come from a human donor in good health (CMV status not recorded). Some clones in this sample may be carry-over from other donors' samples.

The chain has TRBV7-2 and TRBJ1-3; D might be TRBD1 (6 bases). Deletions cut 5 bases from V and 4 bases from J, with 15 bases between. In germline, CDR1 is SGHTA, CDR2 FQGNSA. The CDR3 is made up of 15 amino acids. The chain's CDR3 is CASSRTGFEGNTIYF. The DNA for the CDR3 is TGTGCCAGCAGCCGTACAGGGTTCGAAGGAAACACCATATATTTT.

The chain has TRBV20-1 and TRBJ1-1; TRBD1 matches 7 bases. V dropped 3 bases and J dropped 6; count of bases not matched to a gene: 7. The CDR3 is 13 residues long. Germline-derived CDR1 and CDR2 are DFQATT and SNEGSKA (reference sequence). In DNA form, the CDR3 reads TGCAGTGCTAGTAAGGGGGCCCGGGCTGAAGCTTTCTTT. Residues: CSASKGARAEAFF.

This clonotype was found a few times. The chain carries TRBV10-1 and TRBJ2-3, with D unclear. Germline loops: CDR1 WNHNN, CDR2 SYGVQD (reference sequence). The CDR3 extends over 13 amino acids. Deletions cut 2 bases from V and 8 bases from J, with 11 bases between. DNA for the CDR3: TGCGCCAGCAGTGAGGACTCCGTGGCTACGCAGTATTTT. It is translated as CASSEDSVATQYF.

This clonotype appeared a few times. This chain connects TRBV28 to TRBJ2-3; tentatively, D is TRBD1 (5 bases). The CDR3 runs 15 residues. The V and J ends lost 3 bases and 2 bases respectively, with 12 bases between them. Germline loops: CDR1 MDHEN, CDR2 SYDVKM. The CDR3 DNA sequence: TGTGCCAGCAGTTTCGGACACGCGGACACAGATACGCAGTATTTT. This gives the protein CASSFGHADTDTQYF.

This clonotype was detected only a few times. The V gene is TRBV7-9, the J gene TRBJ1-2; possible D gene TRBD1, 6 bases. Trimming left V 5 bases short and J 4 bases short, with 23 bases between. CDR1 is SEHNR and CDR2 is FQNEAQ in the germline V gene (reference sequence). The CDR3 runs to 17 residues. The CDR3, as DNA: TGTGCCAGCAGCCCCCTCCCACAGGGACGGGGGTTCTATGGCTACACCTTC. Protein product: CASSPLPQGRGFYGYTF.

This clonotype was observed a handful of times. This CDR3 is CASSQDGGGGYGYTF. CDR3 sequence (DNA): TGCGCCAGCAGCCAAGATGGAGGGGGCGGCTATGGCTACACCTTC. J is TRBJ1-2 and V is TRBV4-1; 7 nucleotides agree with TRBD1. Per the germline V gene, CDR1 is MGHRA and CDR2 is YSYEKL. V shed 0 bases, J shed 4 bases, and the junction held 5 bases outside the gene matches. The CDR3 is 15 amino acids.

As regards this clonotype: A read error is possible here, since a much larger clone lies one base away. No conserved phenylalanine or tryptophan is present at the end of the CDR3, so a read error is the likely explanation. V gene TRBV7-8 combines with J gene TRBJ2-2; D remains unclear. The CDR3 length is 14 residues. Germline V gene sequence: CDR1 SGHVS, CDR2 FQNEAQ. Trimming shortened V by 5 bases and J by 4 bases, and 11 bases separated the two germline ends. DNA of the CDR3: TGTGCCAGCAGCCCCAGAGATGGCACCGGGGAGCTGTTTTGT. It codes for CASSPRDGTGELFC.

The chain uses TRBV7-6 and TRBJ2-7; D not certain. Looked up from germline, CDR1 is SGHVS and CDR2 is FNYEAQ. This CDR3 contains 13 residues. V lost 7 bases, J lost 3 bases, and 13 bases lay in between. CDR3 in amino acids: CASNLGPGYEQYF. In DNA form, the CDR3 reads TGTGCCAGCAATCTAGGGCCCGGCTACGAGCAGTACTTC.

This clonotype was counted many times. CDR3 in amino acids: CASSFRMGTSSGYTF. Written as DNA, the CDR3 is TGTGCCAGTAGTTTCAGAATGGGGACAAGTTCCGGCTACACCTTC. The chain joins TRBV19 to TRBJ1-2; D is perhaps TRBD1 (6 bases). Trimming took 5 bases from V and 8 from J, leaving 21 bases between them. Germline CDR1 reads LNHDA; CDR2 reads SQIVND (reference sequence). The CDR3 is made up of 15 amino acids. Full variable domain (remainder filled in from reference TRBV19 and TRBJ1-2): DGGITQSPKYLFRKEGQNVTLSCEQNLNHDAMYWYRQDPGQGLRLIYYSQIVNDFQKGDIAEGYSVSREKKESFPLTVTSAQKNPTAFYLCASSFRMGTSSGYTFGSGTRLTVV.

The chain is built from TRBV27 and TRBJ2-3, with D possibly matching TRBD1 (5 bases). The length of the CDR3 is 14 residues. With 5 bases removed from V and 2 bases from J, the gap between germline ends came to 11 bases. From germline, CDR1 is MNHEY and CDR2 SMNVEV (reference sequence). CDR3 residues: CASSAATATDTQYF. The CDR3 DNA reads TGTGCCAGCAGTGCCGCGACAGCCACAGATACGCAGTATTTT.

This clonotype was counted between two and nine times. The V and J genes are TRBV7-2 and TRBJ1-1; D perhaps matches TRBD1 (5 bases). The CDR3 has 14 amino acids. Trimming cost V 8 bases and J 4 bases, with 17 bases left between them. Germline CDR1 and CDR2: SGHTA and FQGNSA. The CDR3 protein is CASGYRSPGTEAFF. The CDR3 DNA follows: TGTGCCAGCGGGTACAGGTCTCCAGGCACTGAAGCTTTCTTT.

This clonotype was counted only a few times. The chain has TRBV11-3 and TRBJ2-2; D uncertain. Trimming took 0 bases from V and 5 from J, leaving 4 bases between them. CDR3 length: 13 amino acids. The germline V gene encodes CDR1 SGHNT and CDR2 YENEEA. CDR3 nucleotide sequence: TGTGCCAGCAGCTTAGAGGGAACCGGGGAGCTGTTTTTT. It is translated as CASSLEGTGELFF.

This clonotype showed up just once. This chain links TRBV5-1 with TRBJ2-1; 9 nucleotides match TRBD1. Germline lookup yields CDR1 SGHRS and CDR2 YFSETQ. The CDR3 length is 15 residues. V shed 3 bases, J shed 6 bases, and the junction held 7 bases outside the gene matches. CDR3 sequence: CASSSGTGNGNEQFF. CDR3 in DNA: TGCGCCAGCAGCTCCGGGACAGGGAACGGCAATGAGCAGTTCTTC.

This clonotype was seen more than once but under ten times. The chain has TRBV12-3 or TRBV12-4 and TRBJ1-6; possibly TRBD1 for D (5 bases). The CDR3 consists of 14 residues. Trimming took off 5 bases at V and 9 bases at J, with 14 bases between the two ends. CDR3 DNA sequence: TGTGCCAGCAGTCCGCGATTCGGGGCTTCACCCCTCCACTTT. Protein sequence: CASSPRFGASPLHF.

Regarding this clonotype: Sequence at one end of the junction differs from germline and may be a read error. The V call is TRBV4-1, the J call TRBJ2-1; TRBD1 matches at 9 bases. The CDR3 is 19 residues long. The germline V gene encodes CDR1 MGHRA and CDR2 YSYEKL. CDR3 sequence (DNA): TGCGCCAGCAGCCGAGACAGGGGGTCTCAGGTTATTGTCTACAAGGAGCAGTTCTTC. It translates to CASSRDRGSQVIVYKEQFF.

This clonotype has only a few counts. V gene TRBV20-1 combines with J gene TRBJ2-5; 13 bases fit TRBD2. Germline V gene data show CDR1 as DFQATT and CDR2 as SNEGSKA (reference sequence). Losses at the gene ends were 3 bases for V and 5 bases for J; bases not matched to a gene: 15. The CDR3 length is 18 residues. CDR3 DNA sequence: TGCAGTGCTAGGTCCTCCCGACTAGCGGGGGGCGTGTGGGAGACCCAGTACTTC. Translated: CSARSSRLAGGVWETQYF.

J is TRBJ2-3 and V is TRBV29-1, with D perhaps TRBD1 (6 bases). From germline, CDR1 is SQVTM and CDR2 ANQGSEA. Trimming removed 3 bases at V and 0 bases at J, with 16 bases between. CDR3 size: 16 residues. CDR3 in DNA: TGCAGCGTTGATGGGACGTGGGGGCCTAGCACAGATACGCAGTATTTT. It specifies CSVDGTWGPSTDTQYF.